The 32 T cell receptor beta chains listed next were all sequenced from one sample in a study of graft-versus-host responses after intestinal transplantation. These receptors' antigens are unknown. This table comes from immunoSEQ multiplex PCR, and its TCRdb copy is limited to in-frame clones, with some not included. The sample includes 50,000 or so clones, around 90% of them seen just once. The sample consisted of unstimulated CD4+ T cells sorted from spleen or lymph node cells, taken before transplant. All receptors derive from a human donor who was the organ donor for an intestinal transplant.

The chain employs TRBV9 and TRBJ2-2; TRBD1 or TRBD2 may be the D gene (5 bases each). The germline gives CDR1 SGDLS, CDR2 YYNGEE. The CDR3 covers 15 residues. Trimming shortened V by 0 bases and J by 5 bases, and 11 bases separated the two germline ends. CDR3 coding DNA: TGTGCCAGCAGCGTAGCCGGGGCAGCTACCGGGGAGCTGTTTTTT. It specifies CASSVAGAATGELFF.

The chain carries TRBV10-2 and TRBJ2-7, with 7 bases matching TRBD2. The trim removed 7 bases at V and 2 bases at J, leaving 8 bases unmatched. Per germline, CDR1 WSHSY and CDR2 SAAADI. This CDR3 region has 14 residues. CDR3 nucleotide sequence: TGCGCCAGCAAAAACCGGGACTACACCTACGAGCAGTACTTC. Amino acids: CASKNRDYTYEQYF.

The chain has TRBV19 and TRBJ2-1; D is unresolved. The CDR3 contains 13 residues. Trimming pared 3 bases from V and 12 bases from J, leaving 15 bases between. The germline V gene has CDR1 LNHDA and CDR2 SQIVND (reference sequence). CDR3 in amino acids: CASSIPSGVGQFF. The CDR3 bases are TGTGCCAGTAGTATCCCCTCTGGGGTGGGGCAGTTCTTC.

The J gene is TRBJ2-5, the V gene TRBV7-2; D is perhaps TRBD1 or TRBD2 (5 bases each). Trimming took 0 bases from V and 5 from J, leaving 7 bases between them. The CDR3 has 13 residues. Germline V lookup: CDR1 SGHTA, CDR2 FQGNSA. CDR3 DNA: TGTGCCAGCAGCTTAGCGGGGACGGAGACCCAGTACTTC. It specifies CASSLAGTETQYF.

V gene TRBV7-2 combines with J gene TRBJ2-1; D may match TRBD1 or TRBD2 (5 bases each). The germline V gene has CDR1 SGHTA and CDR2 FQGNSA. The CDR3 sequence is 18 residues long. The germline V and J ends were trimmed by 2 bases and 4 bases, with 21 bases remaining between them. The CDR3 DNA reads TGTGCCAGCAGCTTAAAAGGGGCGGGCCTAGGAGGTTACAATGAGCAGTTCTTC. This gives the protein CASSLKGAGLGGYNEQFF.

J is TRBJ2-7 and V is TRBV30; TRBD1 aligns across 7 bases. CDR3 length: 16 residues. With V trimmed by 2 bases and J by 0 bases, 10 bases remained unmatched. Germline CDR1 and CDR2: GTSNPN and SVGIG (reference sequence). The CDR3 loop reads CAWSPRDSILSYEQYF. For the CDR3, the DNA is TGTGCCTGGAGTCCCCGGGACAGCATACTCTCCTACGAGCAGTACTTC.

The CDR3 protein is CASSLWSGRNTDTQYF. The CDR3 DNA is TGTGCCAGCAGTTTATGGAGCGGGAGGAACACAGATACGCAGTATTTT. The chain carries TRBV28 and TRBJ2-3, with 9 bases matching TRBD2. Germline V gene data show CDR1 as MDHEN and CDR2 as SYDVKM. Trimming cost V 0 bases and J 2 bases; bases outside gene matches: 3. This CDR3 contains 16 residues.

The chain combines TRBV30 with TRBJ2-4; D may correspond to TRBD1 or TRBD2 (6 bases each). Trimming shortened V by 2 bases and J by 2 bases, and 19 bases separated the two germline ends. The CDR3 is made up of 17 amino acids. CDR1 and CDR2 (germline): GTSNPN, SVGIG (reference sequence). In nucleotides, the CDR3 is TGTGCCTGGAGTATACCCCGGGGGCGAGGGTCCAAAAACATTCAGTACTTC. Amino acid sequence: CAWSIPRGRGSKNIQYF.

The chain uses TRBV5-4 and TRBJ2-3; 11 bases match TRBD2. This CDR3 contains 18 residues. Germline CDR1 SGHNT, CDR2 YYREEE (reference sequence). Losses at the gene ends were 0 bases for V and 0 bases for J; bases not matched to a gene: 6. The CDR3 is CASSLVGRTSGSTDTQYF. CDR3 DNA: TGTGCCAGCAGCTTGGTTGGACGGACTAGCGGGAGCACAGATACGCAGTATTTT.

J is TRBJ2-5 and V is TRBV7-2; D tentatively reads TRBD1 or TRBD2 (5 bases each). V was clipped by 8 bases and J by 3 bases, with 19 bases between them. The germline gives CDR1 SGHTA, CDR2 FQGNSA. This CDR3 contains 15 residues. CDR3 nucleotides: TGTGCCAGCGACCTCACGGGGCTACCCGAAGAGACCCAGTACTTC. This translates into CASDLTGLPEETQYF.

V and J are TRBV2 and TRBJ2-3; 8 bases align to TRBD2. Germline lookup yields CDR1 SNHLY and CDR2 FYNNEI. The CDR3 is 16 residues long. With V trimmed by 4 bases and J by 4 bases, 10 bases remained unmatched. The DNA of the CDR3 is TGTGCCAGCAGTGTTGGTTCGGGAGGGAGGGCAGATACGCAGTATTTT. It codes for CASSVGSGGRADTQYF.

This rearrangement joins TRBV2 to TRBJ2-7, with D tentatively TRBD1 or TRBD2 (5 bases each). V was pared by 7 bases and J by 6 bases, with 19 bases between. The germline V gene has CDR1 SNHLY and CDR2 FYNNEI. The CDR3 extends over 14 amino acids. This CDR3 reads CASTSSWGISEQYF. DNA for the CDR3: TGTGCCAGCACCTCGTCGTGGGGGATTAGCGAGCAGTACTTC.

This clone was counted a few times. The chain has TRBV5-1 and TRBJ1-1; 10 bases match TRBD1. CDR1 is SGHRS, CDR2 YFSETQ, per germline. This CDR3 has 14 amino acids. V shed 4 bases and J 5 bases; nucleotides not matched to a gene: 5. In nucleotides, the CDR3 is TGCGCCAGCAGCACTGGACAGGGGGGGACTGAAGCTTTCTTT. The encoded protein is CASSTGQGGTEAFF.

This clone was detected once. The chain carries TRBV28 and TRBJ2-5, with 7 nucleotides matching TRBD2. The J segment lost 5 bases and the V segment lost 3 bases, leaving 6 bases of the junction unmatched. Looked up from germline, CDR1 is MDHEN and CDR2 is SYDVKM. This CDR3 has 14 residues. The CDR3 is CASSFRRTRETQYF. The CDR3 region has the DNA TGTGCCAGCAGTTTCAGACGGACTAGGGAGACCCAGTACTTC.

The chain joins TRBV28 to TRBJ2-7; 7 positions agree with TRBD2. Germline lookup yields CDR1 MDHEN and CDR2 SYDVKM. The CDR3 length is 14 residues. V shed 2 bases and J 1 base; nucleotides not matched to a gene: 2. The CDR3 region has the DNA TGTGCCAGCAGTTTAGCTAGCGGATCCTACGAGCAGTACTTC. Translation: CASSLASGSYEQYF.

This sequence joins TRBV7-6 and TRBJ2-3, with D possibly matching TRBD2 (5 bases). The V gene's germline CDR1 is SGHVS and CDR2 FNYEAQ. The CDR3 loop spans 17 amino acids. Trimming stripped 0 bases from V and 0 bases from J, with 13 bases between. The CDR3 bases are TGTGCCAGCAGCTTAGCTAGCGAACGACCTAGCACAGATACGCAGTATTTT. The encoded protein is CASSLASERPSTDTQYF.

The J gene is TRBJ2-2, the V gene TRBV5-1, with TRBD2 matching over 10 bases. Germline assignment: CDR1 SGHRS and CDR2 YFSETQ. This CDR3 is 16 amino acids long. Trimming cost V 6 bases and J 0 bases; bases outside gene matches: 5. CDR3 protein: CASTFTSGTNTGELFF. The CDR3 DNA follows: TGCGCCAGCACCTTCACTAGCGGGACGAACACCGGGGAGCTGTTTTTT.

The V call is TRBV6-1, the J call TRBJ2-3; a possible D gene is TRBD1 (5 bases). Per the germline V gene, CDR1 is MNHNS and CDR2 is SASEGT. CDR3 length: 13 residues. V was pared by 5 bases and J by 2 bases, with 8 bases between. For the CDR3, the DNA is TGTGCCAGCAGTCCAGGGTCCACAGATACGCAGTATTTT. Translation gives CASSPGSTDTQYF.

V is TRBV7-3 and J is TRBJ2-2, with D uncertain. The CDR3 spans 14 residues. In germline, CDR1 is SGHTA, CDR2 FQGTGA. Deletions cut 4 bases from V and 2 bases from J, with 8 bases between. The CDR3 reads CASSSTKNTGELFF. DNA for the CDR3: TGTGCCAGCAGCTCCACAAAAAACACCGGGGAGCTGTTTTTT. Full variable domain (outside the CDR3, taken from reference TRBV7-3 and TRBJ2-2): GAGVSQTPSNKVTEKGKYVELRCDPISGHTALYWYRQSLGQGPEFLIYFQGTGAADDSGLPNDRFFAVRPEGSVSTLKIQRTERGDSAVYLCASSSTKNTGELFFGEGSRLTVL.

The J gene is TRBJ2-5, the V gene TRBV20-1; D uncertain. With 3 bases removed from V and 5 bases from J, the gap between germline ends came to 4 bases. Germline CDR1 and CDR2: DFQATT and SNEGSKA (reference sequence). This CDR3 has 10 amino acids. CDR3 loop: CSASGETQYF. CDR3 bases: TGCAGTGCTAGTGGTGAGACCCAGTACTTC.

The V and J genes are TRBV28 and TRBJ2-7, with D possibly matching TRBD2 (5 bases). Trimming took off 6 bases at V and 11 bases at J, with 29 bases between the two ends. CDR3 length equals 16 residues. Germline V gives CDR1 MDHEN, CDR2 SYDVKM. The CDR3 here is CASSPTIPRVLQEEYF. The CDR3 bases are TGTGCCAGCAGCCCTACCATCCCAAGGGTATTGCAGGAGGAGTACTTC.

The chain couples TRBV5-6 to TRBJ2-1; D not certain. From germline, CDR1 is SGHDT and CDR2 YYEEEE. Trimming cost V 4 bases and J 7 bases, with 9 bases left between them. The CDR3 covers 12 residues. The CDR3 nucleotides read TGTGCCAGCAGCCGTTATATGAATGAGCAGTTCTTC. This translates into CASSRYMNEQFF.

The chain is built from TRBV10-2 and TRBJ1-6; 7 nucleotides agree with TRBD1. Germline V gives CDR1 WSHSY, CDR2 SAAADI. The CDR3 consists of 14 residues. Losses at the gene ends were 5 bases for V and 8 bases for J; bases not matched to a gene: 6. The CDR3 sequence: CASSSGTEYSPLHF. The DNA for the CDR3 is TGCGCCAGCAGTTCCGGGACAGAATATTCACCCCTCCACTTT.

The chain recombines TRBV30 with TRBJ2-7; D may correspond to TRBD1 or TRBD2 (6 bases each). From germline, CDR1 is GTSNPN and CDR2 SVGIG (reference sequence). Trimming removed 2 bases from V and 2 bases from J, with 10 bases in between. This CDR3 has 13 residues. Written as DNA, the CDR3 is TGTGCCTGGAGTTGGGGGGCCACCTACGAGCAGTACTTC. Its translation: CAWSWGATYEQYF.

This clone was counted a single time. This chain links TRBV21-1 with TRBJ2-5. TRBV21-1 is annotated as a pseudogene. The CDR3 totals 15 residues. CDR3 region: CASSNFIFRRETQYF. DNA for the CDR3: TGTGCCAGCAGCAACTTTATCTTCCGGCGAGAGACCCAGTACTTC.

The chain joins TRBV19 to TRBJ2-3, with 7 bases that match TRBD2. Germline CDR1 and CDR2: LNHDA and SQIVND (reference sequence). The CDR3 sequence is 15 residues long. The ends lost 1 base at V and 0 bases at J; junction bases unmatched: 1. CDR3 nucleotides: TGTGCCAGTAGTATAGCTAGCGGTAGCACAGATACGCAGTATTTT. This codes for CASSIASGSTDTQYF.

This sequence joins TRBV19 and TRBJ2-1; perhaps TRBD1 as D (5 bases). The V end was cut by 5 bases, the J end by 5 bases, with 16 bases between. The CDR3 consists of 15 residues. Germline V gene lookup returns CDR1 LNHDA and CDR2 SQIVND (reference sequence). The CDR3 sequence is CASSPSRGGHNEQFF. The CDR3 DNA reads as TGTGCCAGTAGTCCTAGTAGGGGCGGTCACAATGAGCAGTTCTTC.

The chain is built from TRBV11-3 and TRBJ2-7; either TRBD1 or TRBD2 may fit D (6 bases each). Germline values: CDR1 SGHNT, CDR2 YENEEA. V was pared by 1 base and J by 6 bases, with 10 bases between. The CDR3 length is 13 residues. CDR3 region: CASSLAGAGEQYF. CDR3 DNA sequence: TGTGCCAGCAGCTTAGCGGGGGCGGGCGAGCAGTACTTC.

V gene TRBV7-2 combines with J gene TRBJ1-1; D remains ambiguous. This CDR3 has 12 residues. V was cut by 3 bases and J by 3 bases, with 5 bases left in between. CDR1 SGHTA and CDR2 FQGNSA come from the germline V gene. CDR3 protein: CASSFSDTEAFF. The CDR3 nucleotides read TGTGCCAGCAGCTTCTCGGACACTGAAGCTTTCTTT.

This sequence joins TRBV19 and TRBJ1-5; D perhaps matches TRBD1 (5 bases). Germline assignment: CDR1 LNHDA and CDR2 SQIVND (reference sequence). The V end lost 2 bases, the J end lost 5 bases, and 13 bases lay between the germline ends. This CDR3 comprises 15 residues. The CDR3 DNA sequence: TGTGCCAGTAGTATAAGGATGCAGGGATATCAGCCCCAGCATTTT. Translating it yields CASSIRMQGYQPQHF. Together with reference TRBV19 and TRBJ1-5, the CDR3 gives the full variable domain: DGGITQSPKYLFRKEGQNVTLSCEQNLNHDAMYWYRQDPGQGLRLIYYSQIVNDFQKGDIAEGYSVSREKKESFPLTVTSAQKNPTAFYLCASSIRMQGYQPQHFGDGTRLSIL.

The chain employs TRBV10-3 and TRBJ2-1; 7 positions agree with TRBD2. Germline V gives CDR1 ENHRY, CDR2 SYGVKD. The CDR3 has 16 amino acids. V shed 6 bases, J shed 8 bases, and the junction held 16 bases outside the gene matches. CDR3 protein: CAISGLSGLGADEQFF. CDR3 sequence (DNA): TGTGCCATCAGCGGCCTCTCTGGACTAGGCGCGGATGAGCAGTTCTTC.

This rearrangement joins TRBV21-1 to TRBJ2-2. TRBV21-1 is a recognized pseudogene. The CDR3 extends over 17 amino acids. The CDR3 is CASSSIEGDSSTGELFF. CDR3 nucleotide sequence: TGTGCCAGCAGCTCGATCGAGGGGGACTCCTCCACCGGGGAGCTGTTTTTT.